This T cell receptor beta chain was identified in a study of blood T cell repertoires in COVID-19. Background on the study: Spain, Italy and the United States supplied samples that represented acute and convalescent COVID-19.

Original processing methods: Amplification of reference gene primers provided the estimated nucleated cell counts. Sequencing was performed with immunoSEQ multiplex PCR; in TCRdb, only in-frame clones are kept and a portion is missing. That table supplies the V and J calls and clone size; D and trimming were determined from the DNA. This table holds about 53,000 clones, 90% found once. The CDR3 is 15 amino acids. After removal of 2 bases from V and 4 bases from J, the junction contained 8 bases not matched to a gene. The germline CDR1 and CDR2 sequences are SQVTM and ANQGSEA. Sequencing was carried out using peripheral blood. The sequence derives from a human donor in a cohort sampled during active COVID-19. The V and J genes are TRBV29-1 and TRBJ2-3; 8 bases match TRBD1. The CDR3 reads CSVENTGGIADTQYF. CDR3 DNA: TGCAGCGTTGAAAACACAGGGGGTATTGCAGATACGCAGTATTTT.